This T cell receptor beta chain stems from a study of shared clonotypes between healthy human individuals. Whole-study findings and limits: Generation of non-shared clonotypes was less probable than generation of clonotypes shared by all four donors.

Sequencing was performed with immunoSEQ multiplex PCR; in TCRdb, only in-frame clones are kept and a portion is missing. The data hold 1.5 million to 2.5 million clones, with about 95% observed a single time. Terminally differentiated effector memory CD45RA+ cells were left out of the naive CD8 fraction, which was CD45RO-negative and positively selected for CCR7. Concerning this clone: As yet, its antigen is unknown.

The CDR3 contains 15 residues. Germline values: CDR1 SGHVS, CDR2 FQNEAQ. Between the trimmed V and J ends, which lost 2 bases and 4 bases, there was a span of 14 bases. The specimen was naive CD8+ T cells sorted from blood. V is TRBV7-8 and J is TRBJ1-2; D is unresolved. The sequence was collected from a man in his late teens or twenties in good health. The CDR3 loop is CASSLNEEPVYGYTF. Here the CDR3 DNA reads TGTGCCAGCAGCTTAAACGAGGAGCCCGTCTATGGCTACACCTTC.